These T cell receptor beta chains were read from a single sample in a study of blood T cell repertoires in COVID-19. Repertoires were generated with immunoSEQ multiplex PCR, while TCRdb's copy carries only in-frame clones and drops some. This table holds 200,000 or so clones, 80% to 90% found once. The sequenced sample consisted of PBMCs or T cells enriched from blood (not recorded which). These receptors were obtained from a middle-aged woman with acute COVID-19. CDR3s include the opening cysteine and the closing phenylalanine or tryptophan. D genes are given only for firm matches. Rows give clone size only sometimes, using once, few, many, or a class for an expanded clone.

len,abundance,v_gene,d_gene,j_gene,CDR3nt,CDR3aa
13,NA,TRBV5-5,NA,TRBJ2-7,TGTGCCAGCAGCCGGGACATTACCTACGAGCAGTACTTC,CASSRDITYEQYF
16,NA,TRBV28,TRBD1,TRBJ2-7,TGTGCCAGCAGTTTAATTGATGGGACAGCGACTTATGAGCAGTACTTC,CASSLIDGTATYEQYF
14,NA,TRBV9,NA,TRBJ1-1,TGTGCCAGCAGCGTAGGGGGCAGTAACACTGAAGCTTTCTTT,CASSVGGSNTEAFF
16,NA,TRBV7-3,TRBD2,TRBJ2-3,TGTGCCAGCAGCTCAAGACTAGCGGGAGGCGCAGATACGCAGTATTTT,CASSSRLAGGADTQYF
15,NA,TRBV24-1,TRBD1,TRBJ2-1,TGTGCCACCAGACTCGGGACAGGTTCTTACAATGAGCAGTTCTTC,CATRLGTGSYNEQFF
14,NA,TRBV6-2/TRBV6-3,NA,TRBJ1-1,TGTGCCAGCAGTTACGGGGCGGCCAACACTGAAGCTTTCTTT,CASSYGAANTEAFF
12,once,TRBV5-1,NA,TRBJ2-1,TGCGCCAGCAGCCAGGGGGGCTATGAGCAGTTCTTC,CASSQGGYEQFF
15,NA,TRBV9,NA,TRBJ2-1,TGTGCCAGCAGTGGACGGACTCCTGGGCACAATGAGCAGTTCTTC,CASSGRTPGHNEQFF
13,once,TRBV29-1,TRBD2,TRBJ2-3,TGCAGCTCGGGACTAGTGTTAACAGATACGCAGTATTTT,CSSGLVLTDTQYF
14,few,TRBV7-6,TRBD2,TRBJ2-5,TGTGCCAGCAGCCTAGGACTAGCGGGAGAGGCCTTGGACTTC,CASSLGLAGEALDF
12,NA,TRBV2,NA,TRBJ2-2,TGTGCCAGCACCCCGAGGGGGTGGGAGCTGTTTTTT,CASTPRGWELFF
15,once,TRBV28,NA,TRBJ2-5,TGTGCCAGCAGTCGGGGGACTTCGTACCAAGAGACCCAGTACTTC,CASSRGTSYQETQYF
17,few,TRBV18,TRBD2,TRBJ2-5,TGTGCCAGCTCTCCGGTTGAAGCGGGAGGGCTTAAGGAGACCCAGTACTTC,CASSPVEAGGLKETQYF
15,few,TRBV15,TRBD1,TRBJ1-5,TGTGCCACCAGCACCGACAAGGGGGCAGAACAGCCCCAGCATTTT,CATSTDKGAEQPQHF
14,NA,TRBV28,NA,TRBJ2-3,TGTGCCAGCAGTTTATCGGTAAACACAGATACGCAGTATTTT,CASSLSVNTDTQYF
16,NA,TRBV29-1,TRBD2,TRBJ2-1,TGCAGCGTCCCCGGGACTAGCGGGAGGCGCTACAATGAGCAGTTCTTC,CSVPGTSGRRYNEQFF
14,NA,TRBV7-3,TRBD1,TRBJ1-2,TGTGCCAGCAGCTTGGGACAGGGGAACTATGGCTACACCTTC,CASSLGQGNYGYTF
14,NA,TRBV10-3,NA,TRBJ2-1,TGTGCCATCAGTGAGTCAGAGGCCTACAATGAGCAGTTCTTC,CAISESEAYNEQFF
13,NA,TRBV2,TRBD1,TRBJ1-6,TGTGCCAGCACCCTACAGGGGGCCGCCACCCTCCACTTT,CASTLQGAATLHF
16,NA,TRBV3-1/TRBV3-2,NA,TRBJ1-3,TGTGCCAGCAGCCAATCCTACTCAACCTCTGGAAACACCATATATTTT,CASSQSYSTSGNTIYF
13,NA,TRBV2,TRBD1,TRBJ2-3,TGTGCCCGACAGGGACGAAACACAGATACGCAGTATTTT,CARQGRNTDTQYF
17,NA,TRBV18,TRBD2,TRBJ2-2,TGTGCCAGCTCGGGGTACAGTAGCGGGACCGGGACCGGGGAGCTGTTTTTT,CASSGYSSGTGTGELFF
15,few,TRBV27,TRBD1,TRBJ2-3,TGTGCCAGCGGCCCCATGGACAGGGCGGCAGATACGCAGTATTTT,CASGPMDRAADTQYF
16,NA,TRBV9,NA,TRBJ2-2,TGTGCCAGCAGCGTATGGGACTCCTGGACCTCCGGGGAGCTGTTTTTT,CASSVWDSWTSGELFF
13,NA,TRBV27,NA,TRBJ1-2,TGTGCCAGCAGTGCGGGACCTTCGAATGGCTACACCTTC,CASSAGPSNGYTF
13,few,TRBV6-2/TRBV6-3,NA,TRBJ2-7,TGTGCCAGCAGTTCCCAACTGATCTACGAGCAGTACTTC,CASSSQLIYEQYF
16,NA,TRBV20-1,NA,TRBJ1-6,TGCAGTGCTAGTGATGCTTCTGCTAACTATAATTCACCCCTCCACTTT,CSASDASANYNSPLHF
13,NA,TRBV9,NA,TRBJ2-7,TGTGCCAGCAGCGAGGACGGGAGAGGTGAGCAGTACTTC,CASSEDGRGEQYF
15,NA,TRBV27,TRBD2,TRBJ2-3,TGTGCCAGCAGTCCCGGGAGGCTGAGCACAGATACGCAGTATTTT,CASSPGRLSTDTQYF
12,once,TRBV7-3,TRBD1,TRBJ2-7,TGTGCCAGCAGCTTGACAGGGGTCGAGCAGTACTTC,CASSLTGVEQYF
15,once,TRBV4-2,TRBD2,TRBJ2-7,TGTGCCAGCAGCCAAGATACCAGCGGGAGCTACGAGCAGTACTTC,CASSQDTSGSYEQYF
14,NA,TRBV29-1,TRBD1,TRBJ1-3,TGCAGCGTTGTCGAGGGGGCTGAGGGAAACACCATATATTTT,CSVVEGAEGNTIYF
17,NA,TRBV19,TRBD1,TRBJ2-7,TGTGCCAGTAGTATAGGGACAGGGAGGACTTATCGAGGCGAGCAGTACTTC,CASSIGTGRTYRGEQYF
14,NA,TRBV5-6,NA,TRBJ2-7,TGTGCCAGCAGCTTTTCCTCAGGGCGCTACGAGCAGTACTTC,CASSFSSGRYEQYF
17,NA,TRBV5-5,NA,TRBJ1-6,TGTGCCAGCAGCCTTAACTATGACAGGAGAAAAAATTCACCCCTCCACTTT,CASSLNYDRRKNSPLHF
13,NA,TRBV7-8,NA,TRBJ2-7,TGTGCCAGCAGTGGGGGCATTCGGTACGAGCAGTACTTC,CASSGGIRYEQYF
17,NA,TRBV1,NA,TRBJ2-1,TGCACCAGCAAGGGCCCTCCACTAGGGGGCTACTACAATGAGCAGTTCTTC,CTSKGPPLGGYYNEQFF
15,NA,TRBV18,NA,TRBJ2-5,TGTGCCAGCTCGCACCGGGGCGGGACGGAAGAGACCCAGTACTTC,CASSHRGGTEETQYF
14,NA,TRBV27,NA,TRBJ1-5,TGTGCCAGCAGCTGGGGGGGGCGCAATCAGCCCCAGCATTTT,CASSWGGRNQPQHF